This T cell receptor beta chain was documented in a study of T-cell reconstitution after alpha-beta-depleted transplantation in children. Study observations and caveats: Some patients' high day-60 TCRbeta diversity was attributed to recipient cells surviving conditioning.

This sample's TCRbeta library carried unique molecular identifier barcodes. Using its own MiXCR run on the PCR reads, TCRdb lists one record per CDR3 protein. The sample includes more than 300,000 distinct CDR3 sequences, about 17% of them seen just once. Germline CDR1 and CDR2: SNHLY and FYNNEI. The trim removed 6 bases at V and 7 bases at J, leaving 2 bases unmatched. The CDR3 is 11 residues long. This clonotype was seen repeatedly, ten times or more. Antigen specificity is unknown. The sample was PBMCs, mostly from graft donor cells, taken 360 days after TCRalphabeta/CD19-depleted stem cell transplant. The chain links TRBV2 to TRBJ2-7, with 8 nucleotides matching TRBD2. The source of this sequence is a male patient aged 2 to 10 who had a stem cell transplant for acute lymphoblastic leukemia, so the T cells may come from the graft donor. This CDR3 reads CASRRLAEQYF. CDR3 coding DNA: TGTGCCAGCAGGAGACTAGCGGAGCAGTACTTC.